This is a list of T cell receptor beta chains from one sample in a study of PD-1 blockade in classical Hodgkin lymphoma. Only in-frame clones appear in the TCRdb table, and some are missing; sequencing was by immunoSEQ multiplex PCR. The sample includes about 85,000 clones, 80% to 95% of them seen just once. Sequencing used peripheral blood mononuclear cells (PBMCs), obtained before the second cycle of nivolumab. These TCRs come from a human donor with classical Hodgkin lymphoma. CDR3s include the opening cysteine and the closing phenylalanine or tryptophan. A D gene is named only where the DNA matches it firmly. The size field is filled for only some rows; it gives once, few, many or a size class.

TRBD2	TRBV5-1	NA	TRBJ2-3	CASSSTLTSDLVDTQYF	TGCGCCAGCAGCTCTACCCTGACTAGCGATTTAGTTGATACGCAGTATTTT
NA	TRBV7-8	NA	TRBJ2-5	CASSLALFRETQYF	TGTGCCAGCAGCTTAGCCCTTTTCCGGGAGACCCAGTACTTC
NA	TRBV13	few	TRBJ1-1	CASSSRRAFF	TGTGCCAGCAGCTCCCGTCGCGCTTTCTTT
NA	TRBV15	NA	TRBJ2-5	CATSRDGPQTQYF	TGTGCCACCAGCAGAGATGGGCCCCAGACCCAGTACTTC
TRBD2	TRBV9	NA	TRBJ2-1	CASSVQAGGHNEQFF	TGTGCCAGCAGCGTACAGGCGGGAGGACACAATGAGCAGTTCTTC
NA	TRBV10-3	NA	TRBJ2-7	CAISEREKRADFYEQYF	TGTGCCATCAGTGAGCGTGAGAAGCGGGCCGATTTCTACGAGCAGTACTTC
NA	TRBV11-2	NA	TRBJ1-4	CASSLMGGLANEKLFF	TGTGCCAGCAGCTTAATGGGGGGGCTCGCAAATGAAAAACTGTTTTTT
NA	TRBV30	NA	TRBJ2-4	CAWRGDRGAKNIQYF	TGTGCCTGGCGGGGGGACAGAGGTGCCAAAAACATTCAGTACTTC
NA	TRBV30	NA	TRBJ1-4	CAWSGGEKLFF	TGTGCCTGGAGTGGGGGTGAAAAACTGTTTTTT
TRBD2	TRBV13	few	TRBJ2-1	CASSDILSGTASGRRSYNEQFF	TGTGCCAGCAGCGACATCCTCTCCGGGACGGCAAGCGGGAGGCGATCCTACAATGAGCAGTTCTTC
TRBD1	TRBV7-8	once	TRBJ1-6	CASSFDRGNSPLHF	TGTGCCAGCAGCTTCGACAGGGGAAATTCACCCCTCCACTTT
NA	TRBV28	NA	TRBJ1-5	CASRGGLGQPQHF	TGTGCCAGCAGAGGGGGACTCGGTCAGCCCCAGCATTTT
TRBD2	TRBV7-9	NA	TRBJ2-1	CASSLLIGTSGRLYGEQFF	TGTGCCAGCAGCCTACTCATAGGGACTAGCGGGAGACTTTACGGTGAGCAGTTCTTC
TRBD2	TRBV11-2	NA	TRBJ2-1	CASSKTSGEFF	TGTGCCAGCAGCAAGACTAGCGGTGAGTTCTTC
TRBD2	TRBV19	NA	TRBJ2-7	CASSMRPGLGYEQYF	TGTGCCAGTAGTATGAGGCCGGGACTAGGTTACGAGCAGTACTTC
NA	TRBV5-1	NA	TRBJ2-7	CASSQGYEQYF	TGCGCCAGCAGCCAGGGCTACGAGCAGTACTTC
TRBD1	TRBV15	NA	TRBJ2-5	CATSRMGTEQETQYF	TGTGCCACCAGCAGGATGGGGACAGAACAAGAGACCCAGTACTTC
NA	TRBV27	NA	TRBJ2-7	CASREGYEQYF	TGTGCCAGCAGGGAGGGGTACGAGCAGTACTTC
NA	TRBV5-6	NA	TRBJ1-2	CASSPGPQSDGYTF	TGTGCCAGCAGCCCAGGACCGCAGTCTGATGGCTACACCTTC
TRBD1	TRBV6-1	NA	TRBJ2-7	CATTRGSSYEQYF	TGTGCCACCACCAGGGGGTCCTCCTACGAGCAGTACTTC
TRBD1	TRBV25-1	NA	TRBJ2-1	CASSEDRADEQFF	TGTGCCAGCAGTGAAGACAGGGCGGATGAGCAGTTCTTC
NA	TRBV9	NA	TRBJ1-1	CASSARSGTTNTEAFF	TGTGCCAGCAGCGCGCGATCCGGGACAACGAACACTGAAGCTTTCTTT
NA	TRBV30	once	TRBJ2-7	CAWKGIGTGREQYF	TGTGCCTGGAAAGGGATCGGGACGGGAAGGGAGCAGTACTTC
TRBD1	TRBV6-5	NA	TRBJ1-2	CASRYRTGIGGYTF	TGTGCCAGCAGATACCGGACAGGGATAGGTGGCTACACCTTC
NA	TRBV28	NA	TRBJ2-4	CASSFSQVAKNIQYF	TGTGCCAGCAGTTTCAGTCAGGTCGCCAAAAACATTCAGTACTTC
NA	TRBV29-1	NA	TRBJ1-2	CSVRERSGNYGYTF	TGCAGCGTTCGGGAGAGGTCGGGTAACTATGGCTACACCTTC
NA	TRBV9	NA	TRBJ1-2	CASSVVTGGGYTF	TGTGCCAGCAGCGTAGTGACGGGAGGTGGCTACACCTTC
NA	TRBV6-1	NA	TRBJ2-1	CASTLGSSSYNEQFF	TGTGCCAGCACCCTCGGGAGTAGCTCCTACAATGAGCAGTTCTTC
TRBD1	TRBV19	NA	TRBJ2-1	CASNRGGNYNEQFF	TGTGCCAGTAACCGAGGGGGCAACTACAATGAGCAGTTCTTC
NA	TRBV6-5	NA	TRBJ2-7	CASSRGRWTTYEQYF	TGTGCCAGCAGTCGAGGCCGCTGGACAACCTACGAGCAGTACTTC
NA	TRBV2	NA	TRBJ2-5	CASKGGRETQYF	TGTGCCAGCAAAGGGGGGCGGGAGACCCAGTACTTC
NA	TRBV30	NA	TRBJ1-1	CAWYRNTEAFF	TGTGCCTGGTACAGGAACACTGAAGCTTTCTTT
TRBD1	TRBV5-5	NA	TRBJ1-2	CASSAGTGLERYGYTF	TGTGCCAGCAGTGCCGGGACAGGGCTAGAACGTTATGGCTACACCTTC
NA	TRBV6-5	NA	TRBJ2-6	CASNDPGSRANVLTF	TGTGCCAGCAACGACCCAGGGTCTCGGGCCAACGTCCTGACTTTC
NA	TRBV11-2	NA	TRBJ2-3	CASSLPSLIDTQYF	TGTGCCAGCAGCTTGCCTAGTTTAATAGATACGCAGTATTTT
TRBD2	TRBV10-3	NA	TRBJ2-1	CAIGESGLAGRGEQFF	TGTGCCATCGGGGAATCGGGACTAGCGGGAAGGGGGGAGCAGTTCTTC
NA	TRBV11-2	NA	TRBJ2-5	CASSFRWQETQYF	TGTGCCAGCAGCTTTAGGTGGCAAGAGACCCAGTACTTC
TRBD2	TRBV5-8	NA	TRBJ2-5	CASSLRLAGGMGTQYF	TGTGCCAGCAGCTTGAGACTAGCGGGAGGCATGGGGACCCAGTACTTC
NA	TRBV5-1	NA	TRBJ2-7	CASSIGPTYEQYF	TGCGCCAGCAGCATCGGGCCCACCTACGAGCAGTACTTC
NA	TRBV28	few	TRBJ1-5	CAAGRRNRNQPQHF	TGTGCAGCGGGCAGGAGGAACCGTAATCAGCCCCAGCATTTT
NA	TRBV28	NA	TRBJ1-4	CASSPQGSSTNEKLFF	TGTGCCAGCAGTCCACAGGGTTCTTCCACTAATGAAAAACTGTTTTTT
NA	TRBV28	few	TRBJ1-5	CASTPTQSRFQPQHF	TGTGCCAGCACGCCGACACAGTCAAGATTTCAGCCCCAGCATTTT
NA	TRBV29-1	NA	TRBJ1-3	CSVSFFSGNTIYF	TGCAGCGTTAGTTTTTTCTCTGGAAACACCATATATTTT
TRBD1	TRBV28	once	TRBJ1-1	CASSLSTGTGNTEAFF	TGTGCCAGCAGTTTATCGACAGGGACGGGAAACACTGAAGCTTTCTTT
NA	TRBV30	NA	TRBJ1-6	CAWCPRGGDSPLHF	TGTGCCTGGTGTCCCAGGGGAGGGGATTCACCCCTCCACTTT
TRBD2	TRBV13	NA	TRBJ2-7	CASSERTSGGYEQYF	TGTGCCAGCAGCGAACGGACTAGCGGGGGCTACGAGCAGTACTTC
TRBD1	TRBV27	few	TRBJ1-2	CASSLDRVGGYTF	TGTGCCAGCAGTTTGGACAGGGTAGGCGGCTACACCTTC